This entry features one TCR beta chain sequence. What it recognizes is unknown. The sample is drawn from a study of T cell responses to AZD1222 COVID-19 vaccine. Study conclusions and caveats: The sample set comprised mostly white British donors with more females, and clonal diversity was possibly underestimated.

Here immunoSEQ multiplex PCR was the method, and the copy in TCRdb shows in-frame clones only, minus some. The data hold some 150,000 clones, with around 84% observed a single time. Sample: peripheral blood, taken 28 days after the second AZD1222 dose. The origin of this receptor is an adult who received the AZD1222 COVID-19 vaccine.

CDR3 DNA: TGTGCCAGCAGCCCCGGGGCTATGACTGAAGCTTTCTTT. Its translation is CASSPGAMTEAFF. The rearrangement links TRBV11-1 to TRBJ1-1; tentatively, D is TRBD1 (5 bases). Trimming stripped 5 bases from V and 5 bases from J, with 12 bases between. The V gene's germline CDR1 is SGHAT and CDR2 FQDESV (reference sequence). The CDR3 has 13 residues.